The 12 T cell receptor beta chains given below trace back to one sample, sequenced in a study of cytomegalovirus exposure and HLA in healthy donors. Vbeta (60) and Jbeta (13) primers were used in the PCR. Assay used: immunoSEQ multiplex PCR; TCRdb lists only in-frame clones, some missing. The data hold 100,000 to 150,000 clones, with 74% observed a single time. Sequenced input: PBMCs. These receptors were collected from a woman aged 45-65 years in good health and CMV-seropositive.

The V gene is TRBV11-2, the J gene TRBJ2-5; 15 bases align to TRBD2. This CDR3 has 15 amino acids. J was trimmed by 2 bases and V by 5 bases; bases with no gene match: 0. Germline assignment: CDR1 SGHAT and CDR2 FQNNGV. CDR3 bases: TGTGCCAGCAGCGGACTAGCGGGGGGGCAAGAGACCCAGTACTTC. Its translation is CASSGLAGGQETQYF. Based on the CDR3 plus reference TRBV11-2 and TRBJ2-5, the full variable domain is EAGVAQSPRYKIIEKRQSVAFWCNPISGHATLYWYQQILGQGPKLLIQFQNNGVVDDSQLPKDRFSAERLKGVDSTLKIQPAKLEDSAVYLCASSGLAGGQETQYFGPGTRLLVL.

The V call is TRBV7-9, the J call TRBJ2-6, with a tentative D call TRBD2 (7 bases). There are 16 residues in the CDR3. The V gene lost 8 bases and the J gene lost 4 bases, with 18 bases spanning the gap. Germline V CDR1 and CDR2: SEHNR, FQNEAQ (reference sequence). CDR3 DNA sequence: TGTGCCAGCGGAGCAAGGGGGGGGCTCGGGGCCAACGTCCTGACTTTC. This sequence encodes CASGARGGLGANVLTF. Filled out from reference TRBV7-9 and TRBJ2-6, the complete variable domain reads DTGVSQNPRHKITKRGQNVTFRCDPISEHNRLYWYRQTLGQGPEFLTYFQNEAQLEKSRLLSDRFSAERPKGSFSTLEIQRTEQGDSAMYLCASGARGGLGANVLTFGAGSRLTVL.

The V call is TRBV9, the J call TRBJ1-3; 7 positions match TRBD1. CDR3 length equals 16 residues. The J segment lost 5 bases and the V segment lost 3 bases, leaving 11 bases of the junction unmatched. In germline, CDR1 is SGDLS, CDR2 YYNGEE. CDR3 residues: CASSAEGQVRRNTIYF. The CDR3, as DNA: TGTGCCAGCAGCGCCGAAGGACAGGTTAGGAGAAACACCATATATTTT. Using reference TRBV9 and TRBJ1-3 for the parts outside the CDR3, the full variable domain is DSGVTQTPKHLITATGQRVTLRCSPRSGDLSVYWYQQSLDQGLQFLIQYYNGEERAKGNILERFSAQQFPDLHSELNLSSLELGDSALYFCASSAEGQVRRNTIYFGEGSWLTVV.

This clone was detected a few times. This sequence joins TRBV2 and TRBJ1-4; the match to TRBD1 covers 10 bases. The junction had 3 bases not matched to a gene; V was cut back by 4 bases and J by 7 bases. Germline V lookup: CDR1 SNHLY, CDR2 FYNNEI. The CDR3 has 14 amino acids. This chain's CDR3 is CASSGQGAGEKLFF. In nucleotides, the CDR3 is TGTGCCAGCAGTGGACAGGGGGCGGGTGAAAAACTGTTTTTT.

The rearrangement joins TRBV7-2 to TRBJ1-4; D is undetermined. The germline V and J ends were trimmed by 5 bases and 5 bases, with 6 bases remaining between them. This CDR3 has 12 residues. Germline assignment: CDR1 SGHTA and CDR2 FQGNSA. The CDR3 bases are TGTGCCAGCAGCCTACTAAATGAAAAACTGTTTTTT. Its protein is CASSLLNEKLFF.

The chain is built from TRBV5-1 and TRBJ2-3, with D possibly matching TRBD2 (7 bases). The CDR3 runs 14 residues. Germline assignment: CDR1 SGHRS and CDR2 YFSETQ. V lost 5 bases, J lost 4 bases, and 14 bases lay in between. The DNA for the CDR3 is TGCGCCAGCAGATTTAGGGGGGGGGCAGATACGCAGTATTTT. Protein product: CASRFRGGADTQYF.

In nucleotides, the CDR3 is TGTGCCAGCAGCTTATACCAGATCCGCGGGTTCTTC. Its translation is CASSLYQIRGFF. The genes are TRBV7-3 and TRBJ2-1, with D uncertain. This CDR3 has 12 residues. V lost 2 bases and J 15 bases, leaving 14 bases between the germline ends. The germline V gene has CDR1 SGHTA and CDR2 FQGTGA. Variable domain in full (rest from reference TRBV7-3 and TRBJ2-1): GAGVSQTPSNKVTEKGKYVELRCDPISGHTALYWYRQSLGQGPEFLIYFQGTGAADDSGLPNDRFFAVRPEGSVSTLKIQRTERGDSAVYLCASSLYQIRGFFGPGTRLTVL.

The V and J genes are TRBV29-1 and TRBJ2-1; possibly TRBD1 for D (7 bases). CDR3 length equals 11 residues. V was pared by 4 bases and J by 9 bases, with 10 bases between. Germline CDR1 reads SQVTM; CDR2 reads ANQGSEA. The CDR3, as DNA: TGCAGCGTTGGCCAGGGGGGTGAGCAGTTCTTC. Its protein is CSVGQGGEQFF.

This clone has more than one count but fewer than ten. The CDR3 protein is CASSGRQAVDGYTF. Written as DNA, the CDR3 is TGTGCCAGCAGCGGACGACAGGCAGTCGATGGCTACACCTTC. The J gene is TRBJ1-2, the V gene TRBV11-2, with a weak D call TRBD1 (6 bases). The V end was cut by 5 bases, the J end by 6 bases, with 16 bases between. The CDR3 has 14 amino acids. The germline V gene has CDR1 SGHAT and CDR2 FQNNGV.

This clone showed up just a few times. CDR3 in amino acids: CASSLITDNSPLHF. In DNA form, the CDR3 reads TGTGCCAGCAGCTTAATAACGGATAATTCACCCCTCCACTTT. V usage is TRBV7-9 and J usage is TRBJ1-6; no clear D gene. V lost 2 bases and J 5 bases, leaving 7 bases between the germline ends. From germline, CDR1 is SEHNR and CDR2 FQNEAQ (reference sequence). There are 14 residues in the CDR3.

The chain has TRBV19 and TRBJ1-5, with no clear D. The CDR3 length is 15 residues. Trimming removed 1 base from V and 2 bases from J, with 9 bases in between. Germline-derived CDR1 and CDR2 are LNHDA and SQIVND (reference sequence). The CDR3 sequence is CASSIAEGGNQPQHF. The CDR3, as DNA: TGTGCCAGTAGTATAGCAGAGGGAGGCAATCAGCCCCAGCATTTT.

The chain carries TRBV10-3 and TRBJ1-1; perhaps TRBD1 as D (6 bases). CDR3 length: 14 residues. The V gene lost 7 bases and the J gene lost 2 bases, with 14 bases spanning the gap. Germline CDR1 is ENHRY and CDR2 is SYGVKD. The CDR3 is CAIMGGGDNTEAFF. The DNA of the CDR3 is TGTGCCATCATGGGAGGGGGGGACAACACTGAAGCTTTCTTT.